These T cell receptor beta chains were read from a single sample in a study of shared clonotypes between healthy human individuals. Sequencing used immunoSEQ multiplex PCR; TCRdb keeps in-frame clones, though not all of them. The table includes roughly 2.5 million clones, around 90% detected once. The sample consisted of naive CD4+ T cells sorted from blood. Receptors originate from a young man in good health. Both conserved end residues are part of each CDR3. A D gene is named only where the DNA matches it firmly. Not all rows give a size; the values are once, few, many and, for expanded clones, a class.

CDR3nt | CDR3aa | v_gene | d_gene | len | j_gene | abundance
TGTGCCAGCAGTTTATACAGGGTACCCTATAGCAATCAGCCCCAGCATTTT | CASSLYRVPYSNQPQHF | TRBV28 | NA | 17 | TRBJ1-5 | once
TGTGCCAGCAGCTCAAAACTAGCGGGGGGCCAAGAGACCCAGTACTTC | CASSSKLAGGQETQYF | TRBV7-9 | TRBD2 | 16 | TRBJ2-5 | NA
TGTGCCAGCAGCTTAAGCGGGGTGGCAGGGGGGACAGATACGCAGTATTTT | CASSLSGVAGGTDTQYF | TRBV7-2 | NA | 17 | TRBJ2-3 | NA
TGTGCCAGCAGCTTGGTAGAAACTAGCACAGATACGCAGTATTTT | CASSLVETSTDTQYF | TRBV5-5 | NA | 15 | TRBJ2-3 | NA
TGTGCCTCACATGTAGGGTACGAGCAGTACTTC | CASHVGYEQYF | TRBV28 | NA | 11 | TRBJ2-7 | few
TGTGCCAGTAGTATTCAGGGTGGGAGCAATCAGCCCCAGCATTTT | CASSIQGGSNQPQHF | TRBV19 | NA | 15 | TRBJ1-5 | NA
TGTGCTAGCAGCCCCCAAACAGGGGGCACCTACGAGCAGTACTTC | CASSPQTGGTYEQYF | TRBV7-7 | TRBD1 | 15 | TRBJ2-7 | once
TGCAGCGTTGACTTTCCCAAGAAGACCCAGTACTTC | CSVDFPKKTQYF | TRBV29-1 | NA | 12 | TRBJ2-5 | NA
TGTGCCAGCAGCCCGGGACAGGGTACAGATACGCAGTATTTT | CASSPGQGTDTQYF | TRBV5-4 | TRBD1 | 14 | TRBJ2-3 | NA
TGTGCCAGCAGCTTTTACCGGGACAGTACTTCACCCCTCCACTTT | CASSFYRDSTSPLHF | TRBV5-6 | TRBD1 | 15 | TRBJ1-6 | NA
TGCGCCAGCAGCTCTGGGGTTTCCGCGGATCCAGATACGCAGTATTTT | CASSSGVSADPDTQYF | TRBV5-1 | NA | 16 | TRBJ2-3 | NA
TGTGCCAGCATACTTCGGACGGGCTCCTACAATGAGCAGTTCTTC | CASILRTGSYNEQFF | TRBV2 | NA | 15 | TRBJ2-1 | NA
TGCGCCAGCAGCCAAGTGGGGGGACAGACAACTAATGAAAAACTGTTTTTT | CASSQVGGQTTNEKLFF | TRBV4-1 | TRBD1 | 17 | TRBJ1-4 | NA
TGTGCCAGCAGTTATTCAAGGGATGAGCAGTTCTTC | CASSYSRDEQFF | TRBV6-6 | NA | 12 | TRBJ2-1 | once
TGTGCCAGCAGTTACGGGGGGACGTACACAGATACGCAGTATTTT | CASSYGGTYTDTQYF | TRBV6-5 | NA | 15 | TRBJ2-3 | NA
TGTGCCAGCAGCCCCGGGGGCGTCAGCAATCAGCCCCAGCATTTT | CASSPGGVSNQPQHF | TRBV16 | NA | 15 | TRBJ1-5 | NA
TGCAGTGCCCTAAACTACGAGCAGTACTTC | CSALNYEQYF | TRBV20-1 | NA | 10 | TRBJ2-7 | NA
TGCGCCAGCAGAGGTCCTGACTATGGCTACACCTTC | CASRGPDYGYTF | TRBV5-1 | NA | 12 | TRBJ1-2 | NA
TGTGCCAGCAGTGAATTTTACGGGAACACCGGGGAGCTGTTTTTT | CASSEFYGNTGELFF | TRBV6-1 | NA | 15 | TRBJ2-2 | NA
TGTGCCAGTATTAGGGCTGAAGCTTTCTTT | CASIRAEAFF | TRBV28 | NA | 10 | TRBJ1-1 | NA
TGTGCCATCAGTGAGGGGCTGACAGGGGGCAGGACTGAAGCTTTCTTT | CAISEGLTGGRTEAFF | TRBV10-3 | TRBD1 | 16 | TRBJ1-1 | NA
TGTGCCAGCAGTTTAAAGGGGGCAGCTTTCTTT | CASSLKGAAFF | TRBV28 | TRBD1 | 11 | TRBJ1-1 | NA
TGCGCCAGCAGCTTGGCCAGTGCAGGAAATGAGCAGTTCTTC | CASSLASAGNEQFF | TRBV5-1 | NA | 14 | TRBJ2-1 | NA
TGTGCCAGCAGCGGGTCTAGCGGAAGCACAGATACGCAGTATTTT | CASSGSSGSTDTQYF | TRBV11-2 | TRBD2 | 15 | TRBJ2-3 | NA
TGTGCCAGCACCGTAGAGCAGTACTTC | CASTVEQYF | TRBV9 | NA | 9 | TRBJ2-7 | NA
TGTGCCAGCAGGTTAGGACAGTCTACTAACTATGGCTACACCTTC | CASRLGQSTNYGYTF | TRBV6-4 | NA | 15 | TRBJ1-2 | NA
TGCAGCGTTTCGAAGGTTGAGAACACCGGGGAGCTGTTTTTT | CSVSKVENTGELFF | TRBV29-1 | NA | 14 | TRBJ2-2 | NA
TGTGCCAGTAGTATGATAGCGGGAGGCACAGATACGCAGTATTTT | CASSMIAGGTDTQYF | TRBV19 | TRBD2 | 15 | TRBJ2-3 | NA
TGTGCCTGGAGATTGACGGGGGAGCAGTACTTC | CAWRLTGEQYF | TRBV30 | NA | 11 | TRBJ2-5 | NA
TGCGCCAGCAGCCTCAGGGAGAGAGGCCCGAACACTGAAGCTTTCTTT | CASSLRERGPNTEAFF | TRBV4-3 | NA | 16 | TRBJ1-1 | NA
TGCAGCGTGGAATCGCGGGTCGGACAGGGAAGGATTAAGGATGAGCAGTTCTTC | CSVESRVGQGRIKDEQFF | TRBV29-1 | TRBD1 | 18 | TRBJ2-1 | NA
TGTGCCAGCAGTCTACAGGGTTATTTGCGTCAGCCCCAGCATTTT | CASSLQGYLRQPQHF | TRBV2 | NA | 15 | TRBJ1-5 | NA
TGTGCCATCAGCCCGGGACAGAGCACAGATACGCAGTATTTT | CAISPGQSTDTQYF | TRBV10-3 | TRBD1 | 14 | TRBJ2-3 | NA